This T cell receptor beta chain was retrieved from a study of post-analysis software for immune sequencing data. Overall study results and limits: There were about five TRBV segments more frequent in patients than controls, and TRBV5-6, TRBV5-1 and TRBV20-1 were among them. In multiple sclerosis, normalized Chao1 diversity was significantly below that of controls.

Included in the TCR beta cDNA libraries were unique molecular identifiers. TCRdb re-derived calls from the PCR reads in MiXCR, one entry per CDR3 protein. The data contain about 810,000 distinct CDR3 sequences, about 53% of them singletons. A word on this clonotype: The antigen is undetermined.

The germline gives CDR1 SGHTA, CDR2 FQGNSA. The V and J ends lost 5 bases and 11 bases, in that order; junction bases with no gene match: 11. The CDR3 has 15 amino acids. This receptor was identified in a girl aged 10-17 years with multiple sclerosis. The sequenced sample consisted of blood. This chain uses TRBV7-2 with TRBJ2-5, with 13 bases that match TRBD2. CDR3 nucleotides: TGTGCCAGCAGCCAGACTAGCGGGGGGCGCCTGGAGCAGTACTTC. Translation gives CASSQTSGGRLEQYF.